Below, one T cell receptor (beta chain) is given with its context. Antigen unknown. Clones were read by immunoSEQ multiplex PCR, and TCRdb kept only the in-frame ones, dropping some. Among some 30,000 clones listed, about nine tenths were seen once. The data originate from a study of T cells in localized non-small cell lung cancer. In germline, CDR1 is SGHRS, CDR2 YFSETQ. The junction had 5 bases not matched to a gene; V was cut back by 2 bases and J by 6 bases. The CDR3 runs to 14 residues. Findings of the study overall: Median detection of top 100 tumor clones in adjacent lung was around 60 clones. It remains possible that heterogeneity exists, since only one tumor region was sequenced. Elevated circulating T cell density in blood was associated with longer overall survival. Of the tissues analyzed, uninvolved adjacent lung showed maximal T cell clonality, greater than tumor.

The J gene is TRBJ2-1, the V gene TRBV5-1, with 7 bases matching TRBD2. Material: PBMCs, obtained before any cancer treatment. The clonotype originates from a man aged 35-75 years with stage II lung adenocarcinoma. CDR3 DNA: TGCGCCAGCAGCTTACTAGCGATTGCCAATGAGCAGTTCTTC. It encodes CASSLLAIANEQFF.